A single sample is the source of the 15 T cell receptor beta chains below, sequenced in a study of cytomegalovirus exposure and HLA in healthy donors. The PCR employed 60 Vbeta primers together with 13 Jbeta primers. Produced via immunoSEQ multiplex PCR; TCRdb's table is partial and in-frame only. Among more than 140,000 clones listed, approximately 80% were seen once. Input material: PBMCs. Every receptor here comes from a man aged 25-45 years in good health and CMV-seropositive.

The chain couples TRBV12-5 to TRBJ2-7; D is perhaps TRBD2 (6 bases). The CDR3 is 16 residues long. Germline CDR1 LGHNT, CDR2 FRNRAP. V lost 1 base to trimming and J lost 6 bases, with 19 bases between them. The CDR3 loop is CASGLASGAGFPEQYF. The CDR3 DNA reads TGTGCTAGTGGTTTGGCCTCGGGAGCCGGGTTCCCCGAGCAGTACTTC. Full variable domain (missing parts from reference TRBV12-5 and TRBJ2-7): DARVTQTPRHKVTEMGQEVTMRCQPILGHNTVFWYRQTMMQGLELLAYFRNRAPLDDSGMPKDRFSAEMPDATLATLKIQPSEPRDSAVYFCASGLASGAGFPEQYFGPGTRLTVT.

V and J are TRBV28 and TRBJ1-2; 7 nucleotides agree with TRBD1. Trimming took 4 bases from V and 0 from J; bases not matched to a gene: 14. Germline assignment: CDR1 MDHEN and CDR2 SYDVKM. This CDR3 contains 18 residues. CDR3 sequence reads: CASSSTGRVFVANYGYTF. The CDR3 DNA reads TGTGCCAGCAGTTCGACAGGGCGAGTCTTCGTAGCTAACTATGGCTACACCTTC.

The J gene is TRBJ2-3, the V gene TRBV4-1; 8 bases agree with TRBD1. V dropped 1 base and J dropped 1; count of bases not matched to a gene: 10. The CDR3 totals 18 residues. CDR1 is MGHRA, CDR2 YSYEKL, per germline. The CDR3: CASSQVSVGTGRTDTQYF. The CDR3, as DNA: TGCGCCAGCAGCCAAGTATCTGTAGGGACAGGACGCACAGATACGCAGTATTTT.

CDR3 DNA: TGTGCCAGTAGTATCTCCGGGACAGGGGCGTACGAGCAGTACTTC. Its protein product is CASSISGTGAYEQYF. The chain joins TRBV19 to TRBJ2-7; 10 positions match TRBD1. The V gene's germline CDR1 is LNHDA and CDR2 SQIVND (reference sequence). The CDR3 sequence is 15 residues long. J was trimmed by 4 bases and V by 3 bases; bases with no gene match: 6.

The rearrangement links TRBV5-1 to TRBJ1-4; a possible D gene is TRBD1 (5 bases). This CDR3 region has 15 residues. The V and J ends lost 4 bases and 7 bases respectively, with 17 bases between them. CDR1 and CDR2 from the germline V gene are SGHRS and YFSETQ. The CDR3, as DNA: TGCGCCAGCAGCACCACAACAGGAGACCTTGAAAAACTGTTTTTT. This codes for CASSTTTGDLEKLFF.

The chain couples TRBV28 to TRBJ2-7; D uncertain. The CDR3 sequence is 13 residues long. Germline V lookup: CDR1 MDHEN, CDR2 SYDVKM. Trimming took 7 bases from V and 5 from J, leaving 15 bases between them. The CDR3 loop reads CASTKPQLHEQYF. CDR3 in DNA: TGTGCCAGCACCAAACCTCAACTCCACGAGCAGTACTTC.

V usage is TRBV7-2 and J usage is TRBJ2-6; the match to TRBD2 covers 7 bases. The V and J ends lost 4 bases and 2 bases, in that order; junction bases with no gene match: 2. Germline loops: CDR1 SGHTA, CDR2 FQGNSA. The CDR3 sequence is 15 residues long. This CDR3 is CASSWGGAGANVLTF. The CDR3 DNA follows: TGTGCCAGCAGCTGGGGGGGGGCTGGGGCCAACGTCCTGACTTTC.

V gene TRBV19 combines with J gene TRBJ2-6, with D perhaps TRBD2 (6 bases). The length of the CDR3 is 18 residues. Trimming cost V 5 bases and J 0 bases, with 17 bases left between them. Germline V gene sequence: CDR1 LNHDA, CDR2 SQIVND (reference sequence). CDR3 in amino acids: CASSPWDSRHSGANVLTF. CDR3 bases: TGTGCCAGTAGTCCCTGGGACTCGCGGCACTCTGGGGCCAACGTCCTGACTTTC.

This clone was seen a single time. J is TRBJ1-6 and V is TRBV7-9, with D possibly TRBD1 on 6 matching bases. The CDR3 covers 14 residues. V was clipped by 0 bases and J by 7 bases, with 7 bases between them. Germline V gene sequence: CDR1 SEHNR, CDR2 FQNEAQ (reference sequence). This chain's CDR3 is CASSLAQGNSPLHF. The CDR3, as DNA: TGTGCCAGCAGCTTAGCACAGGGAAATTCACCCCTCCACTTT.

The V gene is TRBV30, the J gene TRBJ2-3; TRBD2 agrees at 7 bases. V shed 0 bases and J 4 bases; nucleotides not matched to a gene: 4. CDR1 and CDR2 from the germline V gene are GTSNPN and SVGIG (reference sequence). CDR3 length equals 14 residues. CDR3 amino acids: CAWSVGGNADTQYF. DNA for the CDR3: TGTGCCTGGAGTGTGGGGGGGAACGCAGATACGCAGTATTTT.

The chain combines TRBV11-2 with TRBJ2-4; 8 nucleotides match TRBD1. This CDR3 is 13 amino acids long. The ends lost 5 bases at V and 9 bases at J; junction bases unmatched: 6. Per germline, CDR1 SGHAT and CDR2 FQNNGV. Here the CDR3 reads CASSRDRTGIQYF. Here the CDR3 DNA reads TGTGCCAGCAGCCGGGACAGGACAGGCATTCAGTACTTC.

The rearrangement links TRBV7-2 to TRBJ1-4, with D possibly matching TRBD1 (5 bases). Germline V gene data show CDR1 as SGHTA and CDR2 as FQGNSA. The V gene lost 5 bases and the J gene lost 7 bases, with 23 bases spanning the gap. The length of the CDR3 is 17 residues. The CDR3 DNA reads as TGTGCCAGCAGCGCCCGACAGTACAGGTCGAGTGCTGAAAAACTGTTTTTT. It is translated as CASSARQYRSSAEKLFF.

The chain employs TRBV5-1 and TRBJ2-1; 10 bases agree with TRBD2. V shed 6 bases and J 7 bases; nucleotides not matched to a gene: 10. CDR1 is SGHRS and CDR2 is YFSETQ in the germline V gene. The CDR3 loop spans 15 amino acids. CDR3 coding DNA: TGCGCCAGCATGCGTGCTAGCGGGAGTAGTAATGAGCAGTTCTTC. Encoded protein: CASMRASGSSNEQFF.

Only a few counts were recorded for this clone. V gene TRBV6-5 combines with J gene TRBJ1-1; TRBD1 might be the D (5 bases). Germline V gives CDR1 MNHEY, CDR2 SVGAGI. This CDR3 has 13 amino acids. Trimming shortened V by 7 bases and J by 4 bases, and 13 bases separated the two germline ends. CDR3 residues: CASTYGRGTEAFF. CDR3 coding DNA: TGTGCCAGCACCTACGGGAGGGGCACTGAAGCTTTCTTT.

In nucleotides, the CDR3 is TGCGCCAGCAGCTTATACGGCTCCTACAATGAGCAGTTCTTC. Protein: CASSLYGSYNEQFF. This rearrangement joins TRBV5-1 to TRBJ2-1; D gene ambiguous. Trimming removed 2 bases from V and 0 bases from J, with 6 bases in between. Germline V lookup: CDR1 SGHRS, CDR2 YFSETQ. The CDR3 totals 14 residues. The full variable domain, its missing parts supplied by reference TRBV5-1 and TRBJ2-1, is KAGVTQTPRYLIKTRGQQVTLSCSPISGHRSVSWYQQTPGQGLQFLFEYFSETQRNKGNFPGRFSGRQFSNSRSEMNVSTLELGDSALYLCASSLYGSYNEQFFGPGTRLTVL.